The 22 T cell receptor beta chains reported below all come from one sample, sequenced in a study of beta chain features in type 1 diabetes. Reverse transcription of all isolated RNA meant that expressed TCRB transcripts were sequenced. This table comes from immunoSEQ multiplex PCR, and its TCRdb copy is limited to in-frame clones, with some not included. The table records under 800,000 clones, 15% to 19% of them present only once. The sequenced material came from naive CD4+ T cells from blood. These TCRs come from a young man in good health.

The chain uses TRBV29-1 and TRBJ1-2; D not certain. The V end lost 4 bases, the J end lost 2 bases, and 20 bases lay between the germline ends. Germline V gives CDR1 SQVTM, CDR2 ANQGSEA. The CDR3 is 16 amino acids. CDR3 DNA sequence: TGCAGCGTTGCCAACAGAGCCCTTTCCCCCAACTATGGCTACACCTTC. Protein: CSVANRALSPNYGYTF.

This clone was picked up one time. This chain uses TRBV19 with TRBJ1-5; D remains unclear. This CDR3 region has 14 residues. The ends were cut back, 4 bases at V and 7 bases at J, with 14 bases in the middle. CDR1 LNHDA and CDR2 SQIVND come from the germline V gene (reference sequence). The CDR3 bases are TGTGCCAGTAGTAGGGAAGCTCTAGTCCAGCCCCAGCATTTT. Its protein is CASSREALVQPQHF. The whole variable domain, filled in from reference TRBV19 and TRBJ1-5, reads DGGITQSPKYLFRKEGQNVTLSCEQNLNHDAMYWYRQDPGQGLRLIYYSQIVNDFQKGDIAEGYSVSREKKESFPLTVTSAQKNPTAFYLCASSREALVQPQHFGDGTRLSIL.

This clone was counted between two and nine times. This sequence joins TRBV9 and TRBJ2-2; 10 bases line up with TRBD2. The CDR3 runs 16 residues. V lost 2 bases, J lost 7 bases, and 8 bases stayed unmatched. Germline-derived CDR1 and CDR2 are SGDLS and YYNGEE. Written as DNA, the CDR3 is TGTGCCAGCAGCGTTCTAGCGGGAGCGAGTATCGGGGAGCTGTTTTTT. This translates into CASSVLAGASIGELFF.

This clone occurred once. The rearrangement links TRBV4-1 to TRBJ1-1, with D unresolved. The CDR3 has 13 residues. V was shortened by 4 bases and J by 0 bases, with 6 bases between the two germline ends. Germline V gene data show CDR1 as MGHRA and CDR2 as YSYEKL. CDR3 coding DNA: TGCGCCAGCAGCCTGACACTGAACACTGAAGCTTTCTTT. It encodes CASSLTLNTEAFF.

This clone was detected a few times. The V gene is TRBV29-1, the J gene TRBJ1-1; D remains unclear. The V end lost 4 bases, the J end lost 1 base, and 7 bases lay between the germline ends. Germline values: CDR1 SQVTM, CDR2 ANQGSEA. The CDR3 runs to 12 residues. The CDR3 loop is CSVVPANTEAFF. In DNA, the CDR3 is TGCAGCGTTGTGCCCGCGAACACTGAAGCTTTCTTT. Full variable domain (remainder filled in from reference TRBV29-1 and TRBJ1-1): SAVISQKPSRDICQRGTSLTIQCQVDSQVTMMFWYRQQPGQSLTLIATANQGSEATYESGFVIDKFPISRPNLTFSTLTVSNMSPEDSSIYLCSVVPANTEAFFGQGTRLTVV.

V is TRBV28 and J is TRBJ2-1, with TRBD2 matching over 11 bases. With V trimmed by 6 bases and J by 6 bases, 4 bases remained unmatched. The CDR3 runs 14 residues. Germline assignment: CDR1 MDHEN and CDR2 SYDVKM. The CDR3 loop reads CASRLAGGGNEQFF. Here the CDR3 DNA reads TGTGCCAGCAGGCTAGCGGGAGGTGGCAATGAGCAGTTCTTC.

This clone appeared a single time. The rearrangement joins TRBV27 to TRBJ2-1; D remains unclear. The germline V gene has CDR1 MNHEY and CDR2 SMNVEV (reference sequence). Trimming took 5 bases from V and 0 from J, leaving 17 bases between them. This CDR3 is built from 17 residues. The DNA of the CDR3 is TGTGCCAGCAGTAAAAGGACCGCGGCGAGCTCCTACAATGAGCAGTTCTTC. This translates into CASSKRTAASSYNEQFF.

The rearrangement links TRBV4-3 to TRBJ2-7, with D perhaps matching TRBD2 (5 bases). Between the trimmed V and J ends, which lost 0 bases and 1 base, there was a span of 13 bases. The CDR3 consists of 16 residues. CDR1 and CDR2 from the germline V gene are LGHNA and YSLEER. The CDR3 DNA reads as TGCGCCAGCAGCCAAGAGGCCGGGGTCCATTCCTACGAGCAGTACTTC. Amino acids: CASSQEAGVHSYEQYF.

This clone was counted a few times. The chain employs TRBV9 and TRBJ1-1, with D perhaps matching TRBD1 (6 bases). Germline values: CDR1 SGDLS, CDR2 YYNGEE. CDR3 size: 15 residues. V shed 3 bases and J shed 1 base, with 13 bases lying between them. CDR3 nucleotides: TGTGCCAGCAGCGCCCTAGGGGGGCCGAACACTGAAGCTTTCTTT. This sequence encodes CASSALGGPNTEAFF.

The table lists this clone with a few counts. The genes are TRBV11-1 and TRBJ2-7; 14 nucleotides match TRBD2. Germline CDR1 reads SGHAT; CDR2 reads FQDESV (reference sequence). This CDR3 spans 18 amino acids. V lost 1 base to trimming and J lost 2 bases; unmatched junction nucleotides: 7. CDR3 region: CASSLGGLAGAGTYEQYF. CDR3 DNA sequence: TGTGCCAGCAGCTTAGGGGGACTAGCGGGGGCCGGCACCTACGAGCAGTACTTC.

This clone was recorded once. The J gene is TRBJ1-2, the V gene TRBV9; D remains unclear. Germline lookup yields CDR1 SGDLS and CDR2 YYNGEE. CDR3 length equals 16 residues. Trimming removed 1 base at V and 0 bases at J, with 13 bases between. CDR3 DNA sequence: TGTGCCAGCAGCGTAAAAGCGGCCTTAGCTAACTATGGCTACACCTTC. It translates to CASSVKAALANYGYTF.

This chain joins TRBV5-4 and TRBJ2-5; TRBD2 might be the D (5 bases). Per germline, CDR1 SGHNT and CDR2 YYREEE (reference sequence). The CDR3 spans 14 residues. The V and J ends lost 6 bases and 2 bases respectively, with 14 bases between them. This chain's CDR3 is CASNEGLRQETQYF. The CDR3 region has the DNA TGTGCCAGCAACGAGGGTCTGCGACAAGAGACCCAGTACTTC.

This clone occurred a few times. The chain couples TRBV6-5 to TRBJ2-7; the match to TRBD1 covers 9 bases. The CDR3 spans 16 residues. Germline CDR1 reads MNHEY; CDR2 reads SVGAGI. With V trimmed by 2 bases and J by 7 bases, 12 bases remained unmatched. The DNA of the CDR3 is TGTGCCAGCAGTTACACCCCTCCGGGACAGGGCCGGGAGCAGTACTTC. Its protein is CASSYTPPGQGREQYF.

The V and J genes are TRBV21-1 and TRBJ1-1; the D segment call TRBD1 is taken from the table without a DNA check. TRBV21-1 is tagged as a pseudogene. This CDR3 comprises 14 residues. For the CDR3, the DNA is TGTGCCAGCAGCCCTACGCGGACAGGTGGTGAAGCTTTCTTT. Translating it yields CASSPTRTGGEAFF.

The V call is TRBV11-3, the J call TRBJ2-1, with 13 bases lining up with TRBD2. Germline CDR1 is SGHNT and CDR2 is YENEEA. Trimming at V came to 5 bases and at J to 3 bases, leaving 7 bases not matched to a gene. The CDR3 has 17 residues. This CDR3 is CASSHRLAGGRYNEQFF. In nucleotides, the CDR3 is TGTGCCAGCAGCCACCGACTAGCGGGGGGACGCTACAATGAGCAGTTCTTC.

This chain uses TRBV11-2 with TRBJ2-2; D gene uncertain. Per germline, CDR1 SGHAT and CDR2 FQNNGV. V dropped 1 base and J dropped 4 bases, with 4 bases sitting between them. The CDR3 covers 13 residues. In nucleotides, the CDR3 is TGTGCCAGCAGCTTAGTTGTCACCGGGGAGCTGTTTTTT. As protein: CASSLVVTGELFF.

This clone was observed a few times. The chain combines TRBV19 with TRBJ1-2; a weak D match, TRBD1 (5 bases). V lost 4 bases, J lost 2 bases, and 11 bases lay in between. The length of the CDR3 is 14 residues. Germline CDR1 LNHDA, CDR2 SQIVND (reference sequence). In nucleotides, the CDR3 is TGTGCCAGTAGTACTGCGACAGTCAACTATGGCTACACCTTC. Amino acids: CASSTATVNYGYTF.

With regard to this clone: This sample includes further DNA sequences coding for the same CDR3. The chain links TRBV7-9 to TRBJ1-2; TRBD1 matches 8 bases. CDR1 and CDR2 from the germline V gene are SEHNR and FQNEAQ (reference sequence). Losses at the gene ends were 5 bases for V and 2 bases for J; bases not matched to a gene: 4. The CDR3 consists of 14 residues. The CDR3 sequence is CASSPGQVNYGYTF. In DNA form, the CDR3 reads TGTGCCAGCAGCCCGGGACAGGTCAACTATGGCTACACCTTC.

This clone was observed a few times. The gene calls are TRBV7-7 and TRBJ2-3; D call uncertain. Trimming left V 1 base short and J 1 base short, with 9 bases between. Germline CDR1 and CDR2: SSHAT and FNYEAQ (reference sequence). The CDR3 is 15 residues long. CDR3 protein: CASSLDGQGTDTQYF. CDR3 DNA: TGTGCCAGCAGCTTAGACGGGCAAGGCACAGATACGCAGTATTTT.

This clone was observed a few times. The genes are TRBV4-2 and TRBJ2-1; D may be TRBD1 or TRBD2 (5 bases each). Germline V lookup: CDR1 LGHNA, CDR2 YNFKEQ. The V end was cut by 1 base, the J end by 10 bases, with 14 bases between. This CDR3 is 14 amino acids long. The CDR3 region has the DNA TGTGCCAGCAGCCAAGTGGGGCTAGCAATCGAGCAGTTCTTC. The encoded protein is CASSQVGLAIEQFF.

This clone has a handful of counts. J is TRBJ2-3 and V is TRBV5-6; D is uncertain. The CDR3 runs 12 residues. V lost 0 bases and J lost 8, with 7 bases in between. Germline V lookup: CDR1 SGHDT, CDR2 YYEEEE. The CDR3 reads CASSLAVGTQYF. CDR3 bases: TGTGCCAGCAGCTTGGCGGTCGGTACGCAGTATTTT.

In this sample, this clone turned up many times. This rearrangement joins TRBV7-9 to TRBJ2-1; D remains ambiguous. CDR1 and CDR2 (germline): SEHNR, FQNEAQ (reference sequence). The V end was cut by 10 bases, the J end by 6 bases, with 7 bases between. The CDR3 runs 10 residues. The chain's CDR3 is CATFGNEQFF. DNA for the CDR3: TGTGCCACCTTTGGCAATGAGCAGTTCTTC.